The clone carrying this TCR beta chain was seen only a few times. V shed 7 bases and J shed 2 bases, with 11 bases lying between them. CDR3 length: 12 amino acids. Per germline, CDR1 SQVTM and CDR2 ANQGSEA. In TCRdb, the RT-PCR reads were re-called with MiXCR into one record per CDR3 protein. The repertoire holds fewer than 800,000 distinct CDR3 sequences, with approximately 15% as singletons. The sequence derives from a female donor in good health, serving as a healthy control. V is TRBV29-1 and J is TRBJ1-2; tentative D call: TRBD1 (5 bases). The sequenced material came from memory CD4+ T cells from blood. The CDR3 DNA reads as TGCAGCGGCGGAGGGGTAAACTATGGCTACACCTTC. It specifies CSGGGVNYGYTF.